Each of the 4 T cell receptor beta chains below was sequenced from the same sample in a study of beta chain features in type 1 diabetes. Every bit of the isolated RNA underwent reverse transcription, so sequencing read expressed TCRB transcripts. Assay used: immunoSEQ multiplex PCR; TCRdb lists only in-frame clones, some missing. The sample carries 620,000 or so clones, roughly a sixth recorded once. The sequencing input was naive CD4+ T cells from blood. The receptors were gathered from a man aged 18 to 35 in good health.

The chain recombines TRBV6-5 with TRBJ1-4, with 7 bases identical to TRBD1. Germline values: CDR1 MNHEY, CDR2 SVGAGI. The CDR3 totals 14 residues. The V segment lost 6 bases and the J segment 0 bases; nucleotides outside the gene matches: 1. The CDR3 coding sequence is TGTGCCAGCAGAGACAGGGCAACTAATGAAAAACTGTTTTTT. This gives the protein CASRDRATNEKLFF.

This clone occurred a few times. This chain connects TRBV5-6 to TRBJ1-2, with D possibly TRBD1 on 6 matching bases. The germline V and J ends were trimmed by 7 bases and 4 bases, with 23 bases remaining between them. This CDR3 comprises 16 residues. The germline V gene encodes CDR1 SGHDT and CDR2 YYEEEE. CDR3 bases: TGTGCCAGCCGGAGGTGGTCTGGGGGCCACCTCTATGGCTACACCTTC. Its protein is CASRRWSGGHLYGYTF. Full variable domain (missing parts from reference TRBV5-6 and TRBJ1-2): DAGVTQSPTHLIKTRGQQVTLRCSPKSGHDTVSWYQQALGQGPQFIFQYYEEEERQRGNFPDRFSGHQFPNYSSELNVNALLLGDSALYLCASRRWSGGHLYGYTFGSGTRLTVV.

The chain couples TRBV7-2 to TRBJ2-7; 9 nucleotides line up with TRBD2. With 3 bases clipped from V and 7 bases from J, the junction kept 7 bases outside the gene matches. Germline CDR1 is SGHTA and CDR2 is FQGNSA. This CDR3 contains 14 residues. Here the CDR3 reads CASSFGAAGGEQYF. The CDR3 DNA reads TGTGCCAGCAGCTTTGGAGCAGCGGGGGGAGAGCAGTACTTC.

This chain uses TRBV10-3 with TRBJ2-3, with a possible D match to TRBD1 (6 bases). Trimming shortened V by 6 bases and J by 4 bases, and 11 bases separated the two germline ends. The CDR3 is 13 residues long. The germline V gene has CDR1 ENHRY and CDR2 SYGVKD. The DNA for the CDR3 is TGTGCCATCAGGGGACAAGCAGCAGATACGCAGTATTTT. Encoded protein: CAIRGQAADTQYF.